This T cell receptor beta chain was sequenced for a study of vaccination and CD4 T cells after COVID-19. Study-level background: Either a CEFX pool, an HIV-1 Nef pool, or no peptide was added to control cultures. Study-wide findings and caveats: SARS-CoV-2-reactive clonotypes showed a nonsignificant median rise from roughly 21 to 40.

On this clonotype: No antigen is known for it.

Sample time point: late sampling 161 to 241 days after vaccination in a few convalescent patients. Treatment of the sample: roughly 10-day PBMC culture with coronavirus spike peptide pools or control peptides (ViraFEST assay). ViraFEST grew antigen-specific T cells using peptide pools, then sequenced TCRs. Germline trimming cut 8 bases from V and 4 bases from J; bases unmatched to any gene: 15. CDR3 length: 15 residues. Germline V gene data show CDR1 as DFQATT and CDR2 as SNEGSKA (reference sequence). Cultured CD4+ T-cell DNA underwent Oncomine TCR Beta short-read sequencing. Once CD4+ T cells had been cultured, genomic DNA was extracted from them. Using its own MiXCR run on the PCR reads, TCRdb lists one record per CDR3 protein. The profile shows 20,000 to 25,000 distinct CDR3 sequences, around 30% of them singletons.

This receptor was taken from a human donor who had recovered from COVID-19. Specimen: CD4+ T cells from blood, cultured in vitro, collected about 7 months after SARS-CoV-2 vaccination. V is TRBV20-1 and J is TRBJ1-2; 8 bases line up with TRBD1. The CDR3, as DNA: TGCAGTATACCAAACCCCAGGGGGCGCGTCTATGGCTACACCTTC. This gives the protein CSIPNPRGRVYGYTF.